The T cell receptor beta chain described here comes from a study of CD8 T cells in ankylosing spondylitis. General study points: Blood from ankylosing spondylitis patients appeared to carry a characteristic roughly eight-variant TCR beta motif.

This clonotype was seen many times. Its matching antigen is unknown. V dropped 4 bases and J dropped 0 bases, with 7 bases sitting between them. This CDR3 has 13 amino acids. CDR1 and CDR2 (germline): SQVTM, ANQGSEA. The authors made TCR beta libraries by quantitative 5'-RACE with molecular barcodes. TCRdb itself ran the 5' RACE reads through MiXCR, one entry per CDR3 protein. The sample contains about 140,000 distinct CDR3 sequences, roughly 8.4% of which appear only once. The rearrangement uses TRBV29-1 and TRBJ1-5; D gene uncertain. Sequencing was carried out using synovial fluid, either unsorted or a sorted T cell fraction (not recorded which). The clonotype originates from a male donor with ankylosing spondylitis. The CDR3, as DNA: TGCAGCGTTGGCGGCGGTAGCAATCAGCCCCAGCATTTT. This gives the protein CSVGGGSNQPQHF. The variable domain in full, with the rest retrieved from reference TRBV29-1 and TRBJ1-5, is SAVISQKPSRDICQRGTSLTIQCQVDSQVTMMFWYRQQPGQSLTLIATANQGSEATYESGFVIDKFPISRPNLTFSTLTVSNMSPEDSSIYLCSVGGGSNQPQHFGDGTRLSIL.